This passage covers 22 T cell receptor beta chains from one sample sequenced in a study of T-cell memory formation after mild COVID-19. In TCRdb, the 5' RACE reads were re-called with MiXCR into one record per CDR3 protein. The sample has almost 250,000 distinct CDR3 sequences, approximately 15% seen once. The sample taken for sequencing was PBMCs or a T cell subset sorted from them (not recorded which). These receptors were obtained from an adult woman who had mild COVID-19 (a few samples of this study predate the infection). Cell type and time point are not known.

This clonotype occurred a few times. V usage is TRBV3-1 and J usage is TRBJ2-1; TRBD2 is a possible D gene (6 bases). The V end lost 6 bases, the J end lost 5 bases, and 14 bases lay between the germline ends. CDR1 and CDR2 from the germline V gene are LGHDT and YNNKEL (reference sequence). The CDR3 has 14 amino acids. CDR3 coding DNA: TGTGCCAGCAGACGCGGGACTCAACACAATGAGCAGTTCTTC. Its translation is CASRRGTQHNEQFF.

This clonotype was counted between two and nine times. The chain joins TRBV24-1 to TRBJ2-7; D unclear. The ends were cut back, 4 bases at V and 5 bases at J, with 8 bases in the middle. From germline, CDR1 is KGHDR and CDR2 SFDVKD. The CDR3 has 12 residues. CDR3 in amino acids: CATSDPLHEQYF. The CDR3 DNA is TGTGCCACCAGTGACCCTCTACACGAGCAGTACTTC.

This clonotype was recorded a few times. The J gene is TRBJ1-2, the V gene TRBV20-1; TRBD1 aligns across 9 bases. The V gene's germline CDR1 is DFQATT and CDR2 SNEGSKA (reference sequence). The CDR3 consists of 14 residues. The ends lost 1 base at V and 6 bases at J; junction bases unmatched: 6. CDR3 amino acids: CSARGDRVYDGYTF. Here the CDR3 DNA reads TGCAGTGCTAGAGGGGACAGGGTTTATGATGGCTACACCTTC.

V usage is TRBV9 and J usage is TRBJ2-3, with TRBD1 identical over 9 bases. Germline V lookup: CDR1 SGDLS, CDR2 YYNGEE. Germline trimming cut 4 bases from V and 2 bases from J; bases unmatched to any gene: 5. The CDR3 consists of 15 residues. This CDR3 reads CASSSRDRATDTQYF. DNA of the CDR3: TGTGCCAGCAGCAGCCGGGACAGGGCCACAGATACGCAGTATTTT.

This rearrangement joins TRBV20-1 to TRBJ2-7; tentatively, D is TRBD1 or TRBD2 (5 bases each). With 1 base removed from V and 5 bases from J, the gap between germline ends came to 9 bases. The V gene's germline CDR1 is DFQATT and CDR2 SNEGSKA (reference sequence). The CDR3 length is 12 residues. This chain's CDR3 is CSARGGVHEQYF. DNA for the CDR3: TGCAGTGCTAGAGGAGGGGTCCACGAGCAGTACTTC.

To note about this clonotype: A much larger clone lies a single base off, so this may be a read error. The chain is built from TRBV12-3 or TRBV12-4 and TRBJ2-6; D is uncertain. This CDR3 contains 14 residues. CDR3 in amino acids: CGSSLVSGANVLTF. The CDR3 DNA reads TGTGGCAGCAGTTTAGTCTCTGGGGCCAACGTCCTGACTTTC.

The chain employs TRBV18 and TRBJ2-5; tentative D call: TRBD1 (6 bases). Trimming left V 4 bases short and J 5 bases short, with 11 bases between. CDR3 length: 13 amino acids. The germline gives CDR1 KGHSH, CDR2 LQKENI. The CDR3 DNA is TGTGCCAGCTCACTCGGACAGAAGGAGACCCAGTACTTC. Protein product: CASSLGQKETQYF.

V is TRBV5-1 and J is TRBJ2-7; maybe TRBD2 (6 bases). Germline assignment: CDR1 SGHRS and CDR2 YFSETQ. The germline V and J ends were trimmed by 4 bases and 2 bases, with 19 bases remaining between them. The CDR3 covers 16 residues. The CDR3 DNA reads as TGCGCCAGCAGCGTAAATTCAGCGGCGGGGACCTACGAGCAGTACTTC. Its protein product is CASSVNSAAGTYEQYF. Variable domain in full (rest from reference TRBV5-1 and TRBJ2-7): KAGVTQTPRYLIKTRGQQVTLSCSPISGHRSVSWYQQTPGQGLQFLFEYFSETQRNKGNFPGRFSGRQFSNSRSEMNVSTLELGDSALYLCASSVNSAAGTYEQYFGPGTRLTVT.

This clonotype was observed a handful of times. The chain is built from TRBV29-1 and TRBJ2-3; 11 bases are shared with TRBD2. CDR3 size: 14 residues. V shed 7 bases, J shed 2 bases, and the junction held 5 bases outside the gene matches. CDR1 is SQVTM and CDR2 is ANQGSEA in the germline V gene. This CDR3 is CSGGLAGVTDTQYF. For the CDR3, the DNA is TGCAGCGGAGGACTAGCGGGCGTCACAGATACGCAGTATTTT.

This clonotype turned up a few times. This rearrangement joins TRBV9 to TRBJ2-7, with D uncertain. The CDR3 contains 14 residues. Trimming shortened V by 0 bases and J by 2 bases, and 9 bases separated the two germline ends. Germline V gives CDR1 SGDLS, CDR2 YYNGEE. In nucleotides, the CDR3 is TGTGCCAGCAGCGTAGCCAACAGCCCCTACGAGCAGTACTTC. It codes for CASSVANSPYEQYF.

The chain has TRBV15 and TRBJ1-2; D gene ambiguous. Trimming removed 5 bases from V and 2 bases from J, with 12 bases in between. CDR1 and CDR2 from the germline V gene are LNHNV and YYDKDF (reference sequence). The CDR3 loop spans 14 amino acids. The CDR3 nucleotides read TGTGCCACCAGCCCGCAAGGTACCAACTATGGCTACACCTTC. It yields the protein CATSPQGTNYGYTF.

As for this clonotype: One end of the junction fails to match germline, which may point to a read error. J is TRBJ2-1 and V is TRBV5-1, with TRBD2 identical over 7 bases. The CDR3 extends over 15 amino acids. CDR1 SGHRS and CDR2 YFSETQ come from the germline V gene. CDR3 loop: CVSSSGRGVYNEQFF. In DNA form, the CDR3 reads TGCGTCAGCAGCTCGGGGAGGGGCGTCTACAATGAGCAGTTCTTC.

The chain recombines TRBV7-2 with TRBJ2-2; D is unclear. The germline gives CDR1 SGHTA, CDR2 FQGNSA. Deletions cut 5 bases from V and 2 bases from J, with 6 bases between. The CDR3 length is 13 residues. The chain's CDR3 is CASSHLNTGELFF. The CDR3 coding sequence is TGTGCCAGCAGCCACTTAAACACCGGGGAGCTGTTTTTT.

This clonotype was recorded a few times. The V call is TRBV2, the J call TRBJ2-7; D is ambiguous. CDR1 and CDR2 (germline): SNHLY, FYNNEI. Trimming cost V 7 bases and J 6 bases, with 13 bases left between them. The CDR3 consists of 12 residues. The CDR3 loop is CASKLGSGEQYF. The CDR3 nucleotides are TGTGCCAGCAAGCTCGGTTCAGGCGAGCAGTACTTC.

J is TRBJ1-2 and V is TRBV7-2; D might be TRBD1 (5 bases). V dropped 5 bases and J dropped 0 bases, with 13 bases sitting between them. The CDR3 totals 15 residues. Germline V gives CDR1 SGHTA, CDR2 FQGNSA. The CDR3 DNA sequence: TGTGCCAGCAGCGCCGACGGGACCGCTAACTATGGCTACACCTTC. It codes for CASSADGTANYGYTF. Looking up the rest from reference TRBV7-2 and TRBJ1-2 gives the full variable domain: GAGVSQSPSNKVTEKGKDVELRCDPISGHTALYWYRQSLGQGLEFLIYFQGNSAPDKSGLPSDRFSAERTGGSVSTLTIQRTQQEDSAVYLCASSADGTANYGYTFGSGTRLTVV.

This chain connects TRBV20-1 to TRBJ2-2; the match to TRBD2 covers 12 bases. The germline V gene has CDR1 DFQATT and CDR2 SNEGSKA (reference sequence). This CDR3 has 15 amino acids. The trim removed 2 bases at V and 4 bases at J, leaving 2 bases unmatched. Here the CDR3 DNA reads TGCAGTGCTAGAAGACTAGCGGGAGTCACCGGGGAGCTGTTTTTT. It codes for CSARRLAGVTGELFF.

This clonotype was seen only a few times. The chain uses TRBV29-1 and TRBJ2-4, with D tentatively TRBD2 (6 bases). There are 16 residues in the CDR3. Germline CDR1 SQVTM, CDR2 ANQGSEA. The V gene lost 6 bases and the J gene lost 0 bases, with 18 bases spanning the gap. CDR3 in amino acids: CSVKRGGTGAKNIQYF. CDR3 sequence (DNA): TGCAGCGTCAAACGGGGCGGGACCGGAGCCAAAAACATTCAGTACTTC.

This clonotype was counted only a few times. CDR3 DNA sequence: TGTGCCAGCAGGGCACAGGGTGGGGGCACTGAAGCTTTCTTT. Amino acid sequence: CASRAQGGGTEAFF. The rearrangement links TRBV12-3 or TRBV12-4 to TRBJ1-1; a weak D match, TRBD1 (6 bases). The germline V and J ends were trimmed by 6 bases and 4 bases, with 15 bases remaining between them. The CDR3 length is 14 residues.

This clonotype has a handful of counts. V is TRBV29-1 and J is TRBJ2-5; 9 bases match TRBD2. Germline V CDR1 and CDR2: SQVTM, ANQGSEA. The CDR3 contains 17 residues. The junction had 18 bases not matched to a gene; V was cut back by 5 bases and J by 5 bases. Here the CDR3 DNA reads TGCAGCGTTTTACCGGGACTAGCCGCCAATGGGGTGGAGACCCAGTACTTC. This encodes CSVLPGLAANGVETQYF.

Only a few counts were recorded for this clonotype. V and J are TRBV3-1 and TRBJ2-2; weak D call: TRBD2 (5 bases). Germline-derived CDR1 and CDR2 are LGHDT and YNNKEL (reference sequence). The CDR3 spans 14 residues. V was shortened by 1 base and J by 6 bases, with 9 bases between the two germline ends. Here the CDR3 reads CASSQGSGSGELFF. As DNA, the CDR3 is TGTGCCAGCAGCCAAGGTTCGGGGTCCGGGGAGCTGTTTTTT.

The rearrangement joins TRBV12-5 to TRBJ1-5; D is undetermined. CDR1 is LGHNT, CDR2 FRNRAP, per germline. The CDR3 has 14 amino acids. V was pared by 1 base and J by 6 bases, with 10 bases between. The CDR3 protein is CASGLGALGQPQHF. The CDR3, as DNA: TGTGCTAGTGGTTTGGGGGCGCTGGGTCAGCCCCAGCATTTT.

Comment on this clonotype: The germline gene is not matched at one end of the junction; a read error may be the cause. The rearrangement uses TRBV7-7 and TRBJ2-2; 9 bases line up with TRBD2. Germline V gene sequence: CDR1 SSHAT, CDR2 FNYEAQ (reference sequence). CDR3 size: 14 residues. DNA for the CDR3: TGTGCTAGCAGCGCCGGGACTAGCTCCTCGGAGCTGTTTTTT. Translating it yields CASSAGTSSSELFF.